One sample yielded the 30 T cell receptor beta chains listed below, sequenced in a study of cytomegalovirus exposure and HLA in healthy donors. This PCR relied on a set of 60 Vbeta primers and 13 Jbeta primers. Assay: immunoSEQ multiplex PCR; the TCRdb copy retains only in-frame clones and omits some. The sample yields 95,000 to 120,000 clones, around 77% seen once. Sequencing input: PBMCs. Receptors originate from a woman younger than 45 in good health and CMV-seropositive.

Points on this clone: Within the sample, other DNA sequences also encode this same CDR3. The CDR3 is CASGLVTSGRPYEQYF. CDR3 sequence (DNA): TGTGCTAGTGGTTTGGTTACTAGCGGCCGCCCCTACGAGCAGTACTTC. The rearrangement links TRBV12-5 to TRBJ2-7, with 8 bases identical to TRBD2. Germline V gene lookup returns CDR1 LGHNT and CDR2 FRNRAP. The CDR3 is made up of 16 amino acids. Trimming at V came to 0 bases and at J to 2 bases, leaving 6 bases not matched to a gene.

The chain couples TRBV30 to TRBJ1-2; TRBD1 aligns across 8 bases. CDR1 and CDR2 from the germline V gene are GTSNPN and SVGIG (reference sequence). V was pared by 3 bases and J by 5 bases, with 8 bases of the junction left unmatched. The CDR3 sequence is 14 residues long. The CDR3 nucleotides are TGTGCCTGGAGCCGAGACAGGGGCGGATATGGCTACACCTTC. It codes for CAWSRDRGGYGYTF.

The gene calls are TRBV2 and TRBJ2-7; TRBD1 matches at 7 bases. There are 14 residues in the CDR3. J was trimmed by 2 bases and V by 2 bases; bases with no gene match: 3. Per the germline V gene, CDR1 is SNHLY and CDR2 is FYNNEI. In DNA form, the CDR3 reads TGTGCCAGCAGTGAACAAGGGACAGCCTACGAGCAGTACTTC. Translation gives CASSEQGTAYEQYF. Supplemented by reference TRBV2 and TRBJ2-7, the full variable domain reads EPEVTQTPSHQVTQMGQEVILRCVPISNHLYFYWYRQILGQKVEFLVSFYNNEISEKSEIFDDQFSVERPDGSNFTLKIRSTKLEDSAMYFCASSEQGTAYEQYFGPGTRLTVT.

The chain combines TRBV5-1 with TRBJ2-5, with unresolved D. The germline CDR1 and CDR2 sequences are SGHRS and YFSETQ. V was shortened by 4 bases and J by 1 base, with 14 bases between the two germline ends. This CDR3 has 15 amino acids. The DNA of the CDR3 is TGCGCCAGCAGCCTCTTTTTGGCCTCCCAAGAGACCCAGTACTTC. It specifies CASSLFLASQETQYF.

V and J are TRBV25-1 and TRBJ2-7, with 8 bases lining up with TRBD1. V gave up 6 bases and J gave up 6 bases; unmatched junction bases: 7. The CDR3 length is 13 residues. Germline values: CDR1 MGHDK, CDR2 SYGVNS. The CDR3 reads CASRKTGVSEQYF. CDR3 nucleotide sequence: TGTGCCAGCAGAAAGACAGGGGTTAGCGAGCAGTACTTC.

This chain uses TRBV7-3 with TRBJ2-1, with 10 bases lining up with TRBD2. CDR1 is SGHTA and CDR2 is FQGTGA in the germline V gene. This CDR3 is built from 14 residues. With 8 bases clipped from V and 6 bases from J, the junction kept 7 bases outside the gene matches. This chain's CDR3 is CASSSGGRANEQFF. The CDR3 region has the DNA TGTGCCAGCTCTAGCGGGGGCCGAGCCAATGAGCAGTTCTTC. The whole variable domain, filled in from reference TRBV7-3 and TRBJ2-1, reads GAGVSQTPSNKVTEKGKYVELRCDPISGHTALYWYRQSLGQGPEFLIYFQGTGAADDSGLPNDRFFAVRPEGSVSTLKIQRTERGDSAVYLCASSSGGRANEQFFGPGTRLTVL.

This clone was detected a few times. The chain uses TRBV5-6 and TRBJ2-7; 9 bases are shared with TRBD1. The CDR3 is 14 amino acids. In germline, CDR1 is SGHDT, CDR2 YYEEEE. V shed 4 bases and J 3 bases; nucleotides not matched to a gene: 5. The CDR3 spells CASSPGQGGYEQYF. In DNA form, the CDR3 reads TGTGCCAGCAGCCCGGGACAGGGAGGCTACGAGCAGTACTTC.

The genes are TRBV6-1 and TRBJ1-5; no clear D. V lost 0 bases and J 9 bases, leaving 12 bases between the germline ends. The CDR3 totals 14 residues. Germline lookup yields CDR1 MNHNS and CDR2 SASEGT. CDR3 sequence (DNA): TGTGCCAGCAGTGAAGCTTCTTCCCGGGGGCCCCAGCATTTT. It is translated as CASSEASSRGPQHF.

DNA of the CDR3: TGTGCCAGCAGTCGCGGGAGCCCCTACGAGCAGTACTTC. Translating gives CASSRGSPYEQYF. The V call is TRBV7-9, the J call TRBJ2-7; 7 nucleotides align to TRBD2. The CDR3 is 13 amino acids. V gave up 6 bases and J gave up 2 bases; unmatched junction bases: 4. CDR1 and CDR2 (germline): SEHNR, FQNEAQ (reference sequence).

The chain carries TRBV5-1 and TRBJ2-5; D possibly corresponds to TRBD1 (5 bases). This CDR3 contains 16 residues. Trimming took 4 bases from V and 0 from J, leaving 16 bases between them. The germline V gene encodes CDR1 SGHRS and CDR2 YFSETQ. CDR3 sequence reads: CASSLKPTANQETQYF. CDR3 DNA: TGCGCCAGCAGCCTGAAACCGACAGCGAACCAAGAGACCCAGTACTTC.

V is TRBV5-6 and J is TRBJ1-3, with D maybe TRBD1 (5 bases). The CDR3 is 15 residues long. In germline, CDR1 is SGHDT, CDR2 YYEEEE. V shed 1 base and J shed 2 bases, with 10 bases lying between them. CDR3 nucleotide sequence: TGTGCCAGCAGCTTGTGGGGGGGAGCTGGAAACACCATATATTTT. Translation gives CASSLWGGAGNTIYF.

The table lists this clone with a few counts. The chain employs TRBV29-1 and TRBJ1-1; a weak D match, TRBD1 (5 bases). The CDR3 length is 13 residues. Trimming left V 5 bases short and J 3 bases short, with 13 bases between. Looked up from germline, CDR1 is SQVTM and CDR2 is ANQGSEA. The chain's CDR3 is CSVPNGGYTEAFF. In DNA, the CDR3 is TGCAGCGTTCCGAACGGGGGGTACACTGAAGCTTTCTTT.

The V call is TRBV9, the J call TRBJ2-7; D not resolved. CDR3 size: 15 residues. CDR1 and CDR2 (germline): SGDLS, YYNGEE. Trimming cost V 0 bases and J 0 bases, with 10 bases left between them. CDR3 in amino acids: CASSVDALSSYEQYF. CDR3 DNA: TGTGCCAGCAGCGTAGATGCGTTGAGCTCCTACGAGCAGTACTTC.

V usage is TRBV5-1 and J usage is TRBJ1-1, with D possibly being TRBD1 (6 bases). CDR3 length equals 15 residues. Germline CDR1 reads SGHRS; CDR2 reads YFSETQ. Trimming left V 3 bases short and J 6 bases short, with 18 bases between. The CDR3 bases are TGCGCCAGCAGCTCCGGGGGGGGCTTTCACGCTGAAGCTTTCTTT. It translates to CASSSGGGFHAEAFF.

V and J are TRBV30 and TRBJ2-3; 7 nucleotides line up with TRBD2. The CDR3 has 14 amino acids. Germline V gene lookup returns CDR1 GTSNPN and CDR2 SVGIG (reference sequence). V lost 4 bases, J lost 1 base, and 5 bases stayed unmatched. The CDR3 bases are TGTGCCTGGAATGAGCGGGGTCGCACAGATACGCAGTATTTT. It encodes CAWNERGRTDTQYF.

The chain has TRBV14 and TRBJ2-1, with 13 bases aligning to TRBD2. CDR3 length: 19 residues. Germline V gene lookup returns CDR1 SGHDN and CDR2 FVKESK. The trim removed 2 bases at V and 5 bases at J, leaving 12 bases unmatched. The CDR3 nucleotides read TGTGCCAGCAGCCAAACCGCGGGACTAGCGGGAATTCAGGACAATGAGCAGTTCTTC. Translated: CASSQTAGLAGIQDNEQFF. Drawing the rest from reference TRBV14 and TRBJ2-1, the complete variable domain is EAGVTQFPSHSVIEKGQTVTLRCDPISGHDNLYWYRRVMGKEIKFLLHFVKESKQDESGMPNNRFLAERTGGTYSTLKVQPAELEDSGVYFCASSQTAGLAGIQDNEQFFGPGTRLTVL.

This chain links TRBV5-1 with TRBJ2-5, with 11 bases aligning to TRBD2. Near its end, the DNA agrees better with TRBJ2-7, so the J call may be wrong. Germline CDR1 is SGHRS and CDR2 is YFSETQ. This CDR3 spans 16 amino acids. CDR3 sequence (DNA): TGCGCCAGCAGCTTGATAGGGACTAGCGGAACCTACGAGCAGTACTTC. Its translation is CASSLIGTSGTYEQYF.

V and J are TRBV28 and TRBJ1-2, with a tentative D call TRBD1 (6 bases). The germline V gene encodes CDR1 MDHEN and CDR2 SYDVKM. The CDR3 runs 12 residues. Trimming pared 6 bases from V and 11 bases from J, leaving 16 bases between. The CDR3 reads CASSPEIRGYTF. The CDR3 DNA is TGTGCCAGCAGCCCCGAAATCAGGGGTTACACCTTC.

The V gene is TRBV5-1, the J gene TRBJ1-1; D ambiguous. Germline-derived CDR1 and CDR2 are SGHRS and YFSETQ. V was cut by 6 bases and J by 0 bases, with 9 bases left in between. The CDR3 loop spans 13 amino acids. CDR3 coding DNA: TGCGCCAGCAAAAACAGCATGAACACTGAAGCTTTCTTT. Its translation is CASKNSMNTEAFF.

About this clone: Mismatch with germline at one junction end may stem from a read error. This CDR3 reads CSSSLRSWGELTTDTQYF. The CDR3 DNA sequence: TGTTCCAGCAGCTTACGGTCTTGGGGGGAGCTTACCACAGATACGCAGTATTTT. The gene calls are TRBV7-9 and TRBJ2-3; possibly TRBD2 for D (6 bases). The CDR3 covers 18 residues. In germline, CDR1 is SEHNR, CDR2 FQNEAQ (reference sequence).

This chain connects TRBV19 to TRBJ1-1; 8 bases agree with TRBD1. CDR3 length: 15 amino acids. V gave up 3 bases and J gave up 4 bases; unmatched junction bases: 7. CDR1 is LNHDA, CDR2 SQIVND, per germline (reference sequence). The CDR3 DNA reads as TGTGCCAGTAGTATCCAACAGGGGGGGAGCACTGAAGCTTTCTTT. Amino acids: CASSIQQGGSTEAFF.

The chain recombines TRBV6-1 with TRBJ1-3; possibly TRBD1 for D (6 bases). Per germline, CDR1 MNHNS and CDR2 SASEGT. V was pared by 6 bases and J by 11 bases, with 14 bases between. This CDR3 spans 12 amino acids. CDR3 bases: TGTGCCAGCAGACCCGGACAGCTTTCCATATATTTT. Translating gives CASRPGQLSIYF.

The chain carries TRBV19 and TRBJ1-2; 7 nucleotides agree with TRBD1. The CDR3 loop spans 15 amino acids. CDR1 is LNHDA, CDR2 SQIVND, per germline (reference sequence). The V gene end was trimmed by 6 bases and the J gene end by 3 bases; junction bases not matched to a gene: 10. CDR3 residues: CASRVGGGQYYGYTF. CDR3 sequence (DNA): TGTGCCAGTAGAGTAGGGGGCGGCCAATACTATGGCTACACCTTC.

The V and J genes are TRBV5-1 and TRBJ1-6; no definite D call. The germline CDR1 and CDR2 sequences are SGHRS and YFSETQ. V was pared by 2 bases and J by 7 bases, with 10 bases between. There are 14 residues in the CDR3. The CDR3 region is CASSLDTNNSPLHF. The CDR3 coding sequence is TGCGCCAGCAGCTTAGACACGAACAATTCACCCCTCCACTTT.

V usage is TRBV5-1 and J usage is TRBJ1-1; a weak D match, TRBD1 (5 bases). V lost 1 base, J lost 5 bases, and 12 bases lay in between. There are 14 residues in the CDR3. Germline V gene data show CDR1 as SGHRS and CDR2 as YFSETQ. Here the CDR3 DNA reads TGCGCCAGCAGCTTGTCAGGGTTCGGGACTGAAGCTTTCTTT. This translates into CASSLSGFGTEAFF. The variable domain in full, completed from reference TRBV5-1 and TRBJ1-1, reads KAGVTQTPRYLIKTRGQQVTLSCSPISGHRSVSWYQQTPGQGLQFLFEYFSETQRNKGNFPGRFSGRQFSNSRSEMNVSTLELGDSALYLCASSLSGFGTEAFFGQGTRLTVV.

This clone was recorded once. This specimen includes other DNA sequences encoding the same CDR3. CDR3 protein: CASSLYRDRANTEAFF. CDR3 DNA sequence: TGTGCCAGCAGCTTATACCGGGACAGAGCTAACACTGAAGCTTTCTTT. This rearrangement joins TRBV5-6 to TRBJ1-1; 7 bases are shared with TRBD1. This CDR3 spans 16 amino acids. Germline V gene sequence: CDR1 SGHDT, CDR2 YYEEEE. V was clipped by 2 bases and J by 2 bases; unmatched bases: 9.

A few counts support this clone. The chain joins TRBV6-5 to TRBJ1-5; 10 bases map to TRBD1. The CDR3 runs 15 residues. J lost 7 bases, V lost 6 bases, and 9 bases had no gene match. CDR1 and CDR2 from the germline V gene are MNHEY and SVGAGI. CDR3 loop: CASSAGQGSRQPQHF. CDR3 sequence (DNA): TGTGCCAGCAGCGCGGGACAGGGGAGCAGGCAGCCCCAGCATTTT.

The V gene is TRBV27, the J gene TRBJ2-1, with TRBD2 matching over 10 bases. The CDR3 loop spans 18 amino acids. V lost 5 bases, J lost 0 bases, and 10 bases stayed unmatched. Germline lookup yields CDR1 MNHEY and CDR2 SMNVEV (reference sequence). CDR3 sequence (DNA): TGTGCCAGCAGTGAGTGGACTAGCGGAACAAGCTCCTACAATGAGCAGTTCTTC. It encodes CASSEWTSGTSSYNEQFF.

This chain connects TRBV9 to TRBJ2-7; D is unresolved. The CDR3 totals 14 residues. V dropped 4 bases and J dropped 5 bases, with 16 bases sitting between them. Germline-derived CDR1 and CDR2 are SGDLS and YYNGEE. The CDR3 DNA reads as TGTGCCAGCAGCCCTACGGGTAACCCCCACGAGCAGTACTTC. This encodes CASSPTGNPHEQYF. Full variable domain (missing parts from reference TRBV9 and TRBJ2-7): DSGVTQTPKHLITATGQRVTLRCSPRSGDLSVYWYQQSLDQGLQFLIQYYNGEERAKGNILERFSAQQFPDLHSELNLSSLELGDSALYFCASSPTGNPHEQYFGPGTRLTVT.

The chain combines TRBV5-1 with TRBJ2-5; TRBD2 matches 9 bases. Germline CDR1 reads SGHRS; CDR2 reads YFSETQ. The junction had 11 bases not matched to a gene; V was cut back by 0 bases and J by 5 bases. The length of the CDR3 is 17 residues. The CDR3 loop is CASSLDNSGSHSETQYF. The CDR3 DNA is TGCGCCAGCAGCTTGGATAATAGCGGGAGCCACTCGGAGACCCAGTACTTC.